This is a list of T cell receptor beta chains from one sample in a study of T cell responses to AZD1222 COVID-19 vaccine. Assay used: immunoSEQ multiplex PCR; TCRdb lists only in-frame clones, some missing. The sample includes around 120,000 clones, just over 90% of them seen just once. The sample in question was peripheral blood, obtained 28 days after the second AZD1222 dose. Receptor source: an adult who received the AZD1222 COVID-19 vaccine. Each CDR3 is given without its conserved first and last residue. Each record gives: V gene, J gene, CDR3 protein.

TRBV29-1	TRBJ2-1	SVEDPSGRVGQF
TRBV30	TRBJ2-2	AWSVYTGELF
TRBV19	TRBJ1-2	ASSTRTGSLGYT
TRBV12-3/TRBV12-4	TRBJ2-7	ASRTSTYEQY
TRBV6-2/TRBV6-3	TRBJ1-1	ASSTGGNTEAF
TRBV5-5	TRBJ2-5	ASSPGLAGGYQETQY
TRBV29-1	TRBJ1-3	SVGEAVGNTIY
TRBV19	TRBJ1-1	ASSIEDKVNTEAF
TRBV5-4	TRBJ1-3	ASRLDPGSGNTIY
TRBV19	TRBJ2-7	ASSDGFAYEQY
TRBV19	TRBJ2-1	ASTPGQGMDEQF
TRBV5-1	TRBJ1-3	ASSPVPVGGRSGNTIY